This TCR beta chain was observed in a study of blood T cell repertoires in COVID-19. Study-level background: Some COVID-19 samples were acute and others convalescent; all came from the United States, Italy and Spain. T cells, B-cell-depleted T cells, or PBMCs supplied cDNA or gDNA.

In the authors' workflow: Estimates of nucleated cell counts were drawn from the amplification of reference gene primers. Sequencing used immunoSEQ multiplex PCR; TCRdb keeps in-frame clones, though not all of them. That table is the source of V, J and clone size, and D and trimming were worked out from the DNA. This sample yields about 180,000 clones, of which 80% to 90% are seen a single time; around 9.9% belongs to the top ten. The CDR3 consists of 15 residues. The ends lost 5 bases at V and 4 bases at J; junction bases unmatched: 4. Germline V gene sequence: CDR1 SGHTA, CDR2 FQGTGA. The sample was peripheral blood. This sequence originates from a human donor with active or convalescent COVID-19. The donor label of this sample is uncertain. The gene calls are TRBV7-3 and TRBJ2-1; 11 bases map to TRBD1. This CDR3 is CASSPGQGVYNEQFF. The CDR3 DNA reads TGTGCCAGCAGCCCGGGACAGGGGGTTTACAATGAGCAGTTCTTC. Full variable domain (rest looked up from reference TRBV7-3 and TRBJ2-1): GAGVSQTPSNKVTEKGKYVELRCDPISGHTALYWYRQSLGQGPEFLIYFQGTGAADDSGLPNDRFFAVRPEGSVSTLKIQRTERGDSAVYLCASSPGQGVYNEQFFGPGTRLTVL.